Below, one T cell receptor (beta chain) is given with its context. A much larger clone differs from this one at a single base, so this may be a read error. Trimming pared 3 bases from V and 6 bases from J, leaving 17 bases between. This CDR3 has 15 amino acids. Germline values: CDR1 MNHNS, CDR2 SASEGT. TCRdb processed the RT-PCR reads anew with MiXCR; each CDR3 protein has one entry. Among fewer than 800,000 distinct CDR3 sequences listed, over 12% were seen once. Sequenced sample: memory CD4+ T cells from blood. This chain joins TRBV6-1 and TRBJ2-5; the D gene could be TRBD1 or TRBD2 (5 bases each). The TCR originated in a female donor in good health, serving as a healthy control. The CDR3 reads CASSDAIGTPKTQYF. DNA for the CDR3: TGTGCCAGCAGTGATGCCATTGGGACCCCGAAGACCCAGTACTTC.